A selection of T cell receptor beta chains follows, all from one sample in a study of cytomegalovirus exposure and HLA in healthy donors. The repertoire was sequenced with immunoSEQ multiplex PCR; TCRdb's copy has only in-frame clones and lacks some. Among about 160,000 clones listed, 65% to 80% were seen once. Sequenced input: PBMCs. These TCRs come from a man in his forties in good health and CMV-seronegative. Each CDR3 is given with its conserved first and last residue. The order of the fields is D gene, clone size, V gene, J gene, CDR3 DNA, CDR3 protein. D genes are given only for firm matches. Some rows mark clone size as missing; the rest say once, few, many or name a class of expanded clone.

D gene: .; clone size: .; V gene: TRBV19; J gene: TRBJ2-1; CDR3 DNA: TGTGCCAGTAGTAGGGACTTGTTTGAGCAGTTCTTC; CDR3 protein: CASSRDLFEQFF
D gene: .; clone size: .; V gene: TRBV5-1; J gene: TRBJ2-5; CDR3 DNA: TGCGCCAGCAGCTTGGGGGGACAAGAGACAAAAGAGACCCAGTACTTC; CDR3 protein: CASSLGGQETKETQYF
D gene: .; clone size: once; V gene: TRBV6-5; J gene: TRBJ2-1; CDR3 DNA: TGTGCCAGCAATGTCGTCGGGAGTTCCTACAATGAGCAGTTCTTC; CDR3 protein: CASNVVGSSYNEQFF
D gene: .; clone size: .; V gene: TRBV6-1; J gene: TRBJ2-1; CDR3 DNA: TGTGCCAGCAGTGGTCGGGGTTATGAGCAGTTCTTC; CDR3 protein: CASSGRGYEQFF
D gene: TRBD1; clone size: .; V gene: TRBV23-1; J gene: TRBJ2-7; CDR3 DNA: TGCGCCAGCAGTCGGGGATCCTGGGACAGGGGGCGGTTGTCTGGCGAGCAGTACTTC; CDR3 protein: CASSRGSWDRGRLSGEQYF
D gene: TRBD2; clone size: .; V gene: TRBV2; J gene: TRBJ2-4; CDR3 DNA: TGTGCCAGCAGTGAAACCTGGACTAGCGGGAGACCCAAAAACATTCAGTACTTC; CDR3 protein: CASSETWTSGRPKNIQYF
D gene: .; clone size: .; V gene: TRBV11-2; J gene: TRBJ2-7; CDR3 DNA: TGTGCCAGCAGCCACAGCTACGAGCAGTACTTC; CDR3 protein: CASSHSYEQYF
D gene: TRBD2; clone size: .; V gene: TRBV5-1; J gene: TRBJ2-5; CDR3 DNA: TGCGCCAGCAGCTTGGGACTAGCGGGAGAGACCCAGTACTTC; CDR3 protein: CASSLGLAGETQYF
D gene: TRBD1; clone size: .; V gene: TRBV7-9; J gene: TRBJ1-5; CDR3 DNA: TGTGCCAGCAGTTTCCAGACAGGGAGTCCACAGCCCCAGCATTTT; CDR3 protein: CASSFQTGSPQPQHF
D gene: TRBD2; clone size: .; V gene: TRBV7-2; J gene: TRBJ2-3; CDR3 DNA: TGTGCCAGCAGTAATGCGGGAGTCGCAAATACGCAGTATTTT; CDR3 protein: CASSNAGVANTQYF
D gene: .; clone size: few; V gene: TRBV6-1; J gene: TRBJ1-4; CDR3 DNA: TGTGCCAGCAGTGAAGCTAGGAGGATAGCTAATGAAAAACTGTTTTTT; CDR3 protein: CASSEARRIANEKLFF
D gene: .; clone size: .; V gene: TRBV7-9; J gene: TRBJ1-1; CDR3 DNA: TGCGCCAGCAGTAAGACAGGGAACACTGAAGCTTTCTTT; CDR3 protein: CASSKTGNTEAFF
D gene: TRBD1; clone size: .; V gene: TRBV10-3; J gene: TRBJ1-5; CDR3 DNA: TGTGCCATCAGTGATTGGGACAGGGGGAGCAATCAGCCCCAGCATTTT; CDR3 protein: CAISDWDRGSNQPQHF
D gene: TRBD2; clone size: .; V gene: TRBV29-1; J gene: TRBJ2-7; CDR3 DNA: TGCAGCGTTGATCGGACTAGCGGGGGTAACTCCTACGAGCAGTACTTC; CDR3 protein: CSVDRTSGGNSYEQYF
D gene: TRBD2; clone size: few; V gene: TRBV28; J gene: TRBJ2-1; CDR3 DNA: TGTGCCAGCAGTCCCTATTCCGTAGCGGGAAAATACGGTGAGCAGTTCTTC; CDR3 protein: CASSPYSVAGKYGEQFF
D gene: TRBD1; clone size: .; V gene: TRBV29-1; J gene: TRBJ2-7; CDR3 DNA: TGCAGCGTTGCATTCGGGACAGGGGCCTACGAGCAGTACTTC; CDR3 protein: CSVAFGTGAYEQYF
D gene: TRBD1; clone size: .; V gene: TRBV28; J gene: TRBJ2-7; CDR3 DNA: TGTGCCACCCTAACAGCCGGGACAGGGGCTTCCTACGAGCAGTACTTC; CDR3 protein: CATLTAGTGASYEQYF
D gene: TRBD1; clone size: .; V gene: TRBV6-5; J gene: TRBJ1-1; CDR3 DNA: TGTGCCAGCACCCTACGGACAGGGTGGACTGAAGCTTTCTTT; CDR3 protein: CASTLRTGWTEAFF
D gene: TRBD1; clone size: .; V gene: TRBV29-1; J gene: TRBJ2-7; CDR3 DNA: TGCAGCGTTGAAGTTGGACAGGGGGGGCCCTACGAGCAGTACTTC; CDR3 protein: CSVEVGQGGPYEQYF
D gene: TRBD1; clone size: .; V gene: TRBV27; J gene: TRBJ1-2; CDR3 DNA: TGTGCCACCTCGTTTCGGACAGGGGACCACTATGGCTACACCTTC; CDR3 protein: CATSFRTGDHYGYTF
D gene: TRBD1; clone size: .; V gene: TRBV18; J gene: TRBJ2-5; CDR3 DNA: TGTGCCAGCTCACCAGTGAAGGGACAGGGACGGGAGACCCAGTACTTC; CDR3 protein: CASSPVKGQGRETQYF
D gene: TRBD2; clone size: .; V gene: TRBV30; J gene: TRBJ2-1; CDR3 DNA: TGTGCCTGGGGACTAGCGGGAAAGCAGTTCTTC; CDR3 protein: CAWGLAGKQFF
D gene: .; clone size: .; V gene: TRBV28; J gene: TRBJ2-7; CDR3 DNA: TGTGCCAGCAGTTCCGGAGGGTGGGACAGTCAAGAAGAGCAGTACTTC; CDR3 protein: CASSSGGWDSQEEQYF
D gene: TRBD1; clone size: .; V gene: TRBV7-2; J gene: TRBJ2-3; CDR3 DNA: TGTGCCAGCAGCTTAGATTTCGGGACAGGCACTATTAGCACAGATACGCAGTATTTT; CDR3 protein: CASSLDFGTGTISTDTQYF
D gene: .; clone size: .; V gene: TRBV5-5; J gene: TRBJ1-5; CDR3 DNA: TGTGCCAGCAGCACCAGGGTTGACAATCAGCCCCAGCATTTT; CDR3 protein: CASSTRVDNQPQHF
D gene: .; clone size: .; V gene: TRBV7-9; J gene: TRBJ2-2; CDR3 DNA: TGTGCCAGCAGCTCGCCTCAGGGCGCCGGGGAGCTGTTTTTT; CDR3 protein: CASSSPQGAGELFF
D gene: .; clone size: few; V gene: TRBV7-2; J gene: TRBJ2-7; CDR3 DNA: TGTGCCAGCAGCCGCCGGGACAACTCGCTCTACGAGCAGTACTTC; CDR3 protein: CASSRRDNSLYEQYF
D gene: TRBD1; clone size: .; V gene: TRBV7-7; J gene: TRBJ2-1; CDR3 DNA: TGTGCTAGCAGCTTGGACAGGGATTTCAACAATGAGCAGTTCTTC; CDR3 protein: CASSLDRDFNNEQFF
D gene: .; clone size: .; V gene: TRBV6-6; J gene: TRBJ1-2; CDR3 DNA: TGTGCCAGCCACCCAGGGTCCTATGGCTACACCTTC; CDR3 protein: CASHPGSYGYTF
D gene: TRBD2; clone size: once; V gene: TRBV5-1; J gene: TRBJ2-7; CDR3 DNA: TGCGCCAGCAGCTTGAGGGCGGCTAGCGGGAACTACGAGCAGTACTTC; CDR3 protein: CASSLRAASGNYEQYF
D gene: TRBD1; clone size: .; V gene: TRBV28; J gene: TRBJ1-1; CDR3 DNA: TGTGCCAGCCTTCAGGGGGACACTGAAGCTTTCTTT; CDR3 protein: CASLQGDTEAFF
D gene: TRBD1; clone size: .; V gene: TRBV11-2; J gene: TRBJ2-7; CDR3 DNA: TGTGCCAGCAGCTTTTCGGGACAGGGTAACGACGAGCAGTACTTC; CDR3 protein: CASSFSGQGNDEQYF
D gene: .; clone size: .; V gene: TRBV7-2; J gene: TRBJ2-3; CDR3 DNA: TGTGCCAGCAGCCCTATAGCCAGTCCTCCAGATACGCAGTATTTT; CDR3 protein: CASSPIASPPDTQYF
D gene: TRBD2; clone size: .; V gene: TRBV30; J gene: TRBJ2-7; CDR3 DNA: TGTGCCTGGCCCCCCGCGAGACTAGCGGAACTCTACGAGCAGTACTTC; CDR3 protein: CAWPPARLAELYEQYF
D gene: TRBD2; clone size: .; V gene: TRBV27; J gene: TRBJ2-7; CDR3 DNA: TGTGCCAGCAGTTTGGGACTAGCGGGAGTCTACGAGCAGTACTTC; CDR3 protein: CASSLGLAGVYEQYF
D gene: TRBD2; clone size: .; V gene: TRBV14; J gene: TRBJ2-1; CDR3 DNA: TGTGCCAGCAGCCTGCCGGGGAGCGGGAAAACAAATGAGCAGTTCTTC; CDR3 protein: CASSLPGSGKTNEQFF
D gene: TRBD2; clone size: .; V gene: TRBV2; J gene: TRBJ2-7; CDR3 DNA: TGTGCCAGCAGTGAAGCCACTAGCGGGAGTTTATACGAGCAGTACTTC; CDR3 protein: CASSEATSGSLYEQYF
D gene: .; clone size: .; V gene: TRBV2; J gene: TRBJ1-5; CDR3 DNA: TGTGCCAGCAGTGACAGTAATCAGCCCCAGCATTTT; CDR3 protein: CASSDSNQPQHF
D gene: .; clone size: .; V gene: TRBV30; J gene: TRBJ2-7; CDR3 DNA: TGTGCCTGGCTCAGCTCCTACGAGCAGTACTTC; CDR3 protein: CAWLSSYEQYF
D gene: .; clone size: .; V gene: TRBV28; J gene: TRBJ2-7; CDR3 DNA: TGTGCCAGCAGTGGGTCGGCAGGGGCGACCTACGAGCAGTACTTC; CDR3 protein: CASSGSAGATYEQYF
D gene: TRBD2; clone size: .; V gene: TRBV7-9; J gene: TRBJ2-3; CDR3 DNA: TGTGCCAGCAGCTTACCACAGGGACTAGCGGGAGCAATTACAGATACGCAGTATTTT; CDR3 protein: CASSLPQGLAGAITDTQYF
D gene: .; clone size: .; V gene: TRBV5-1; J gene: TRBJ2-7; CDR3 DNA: TGCGCCAGCAGCTTGGCCTCCTACGAGCAGTACTTC; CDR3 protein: CASSLASYEQYF
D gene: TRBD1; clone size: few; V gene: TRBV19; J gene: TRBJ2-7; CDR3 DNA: TGTGCCAGTAGGCGGACAGGGGCCTACGAGCAGTACTTC; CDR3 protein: CASRRTGAYEQYF
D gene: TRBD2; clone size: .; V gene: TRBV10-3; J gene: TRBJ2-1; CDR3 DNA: TGTGCCATCAGTGTCGGGGGGGCGTTGAATGAGCAGTTCTTC; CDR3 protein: CAISVGGALNEQFF
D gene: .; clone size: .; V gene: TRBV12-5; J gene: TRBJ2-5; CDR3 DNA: TGTGCTAGTGGTTTCGAGGAGACCCAGTACTTC; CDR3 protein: CASGFEETQYF
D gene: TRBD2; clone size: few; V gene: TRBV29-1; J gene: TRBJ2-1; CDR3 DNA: TGCAGCGTTGAAGGCTGGCTAGCGGGAGGGCCGGGGCAGTTCTTC; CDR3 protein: CSVEGWLAGGPGQFF
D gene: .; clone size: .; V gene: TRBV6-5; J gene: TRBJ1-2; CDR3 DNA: TGTGCCAGCAGGACTCCGCGGGGCTACACCTTC; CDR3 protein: CASRTPRGYTF
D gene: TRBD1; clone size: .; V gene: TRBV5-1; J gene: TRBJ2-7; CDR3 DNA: TGCGCCAGCAGCCTATTCGGACAGGGAACCTACGAGCAGTACTTC; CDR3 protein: CASSLFGQGTYEQYF
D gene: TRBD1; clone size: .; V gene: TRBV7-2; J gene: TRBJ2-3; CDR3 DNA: TGTGCCAGCAGCTTAAACAGGGGGGCTAGCACAGATACGCAGTATTTT; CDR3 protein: CASSLNRGASTDTQYF
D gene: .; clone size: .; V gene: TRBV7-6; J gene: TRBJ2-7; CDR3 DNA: TGTGCCAGCAGCTCGGACCGGACAGACTACGAGCAGTACTTC; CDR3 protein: CASSSDRTDYEQYF
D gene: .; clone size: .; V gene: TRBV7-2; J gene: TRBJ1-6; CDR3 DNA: TGTGCCAGCAGCATCACCCGAGGTTATAATTCACCCCTCCACTTT; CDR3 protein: CASSITRGYNSPLHF
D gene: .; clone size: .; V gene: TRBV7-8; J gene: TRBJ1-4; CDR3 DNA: TGTGCCAGCAGCTTAGCGACCCAGGGAAGCCGCGAAAAACTGTTTTTT; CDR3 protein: CASSLATQGSREKLFF
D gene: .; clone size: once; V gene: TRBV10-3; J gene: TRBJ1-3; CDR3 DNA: TGTGCCATCAGTGAATCAGGGTACGGAAACACCATATATTTT; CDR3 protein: CAISESGYGNTIYF
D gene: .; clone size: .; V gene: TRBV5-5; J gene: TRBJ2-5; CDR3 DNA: TGTGCCAGCTCCTATCTCGGGGGAGAGGAGACCCAGTACTTC; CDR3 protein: CASSYLGGEETQYF
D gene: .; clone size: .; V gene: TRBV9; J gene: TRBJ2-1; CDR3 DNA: TGTGCCAGCAGCGCATCCGGGAGCTCTACTCGTGAGCAGTTCTTC; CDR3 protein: CASSASGSSTREQFF
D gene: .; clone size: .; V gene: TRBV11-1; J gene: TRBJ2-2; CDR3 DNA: TGTGCCAGCAGACAGGAGAGCCGCACCGGGGAGCTGTTTTTT; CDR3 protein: CASRQESRTGELFF
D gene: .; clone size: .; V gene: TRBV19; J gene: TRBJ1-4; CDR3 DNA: TGTGCCAGTAGTGACAGAGGCCAAGCTAATGAAAAACTGTTTTTT; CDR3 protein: CASSDRGQANEKLFF
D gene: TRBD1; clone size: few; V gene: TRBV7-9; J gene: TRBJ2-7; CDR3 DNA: TGTGCCAGCAGCTTAGGGGACAGGAAAAACTACGAGCAGTACTTC; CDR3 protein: CASSLGDRKNYEQYF
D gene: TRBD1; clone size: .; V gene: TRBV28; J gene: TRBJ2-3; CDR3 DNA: TGTGCCAGCAGTGCAGGGGGCCAAGGGACAGATACGCAGTATTTT; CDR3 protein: CASSAGGQGTDTQYF